The clone carrying this T cell receptor (beta chain) was observed once. Methods used by the authors: Cell counts per sample came from amplifying reference gene primers. Sequenced by immunoSEQ multiplex PCR; TCRdb stores in-frame clones only, minus some. V and J calls and clone size come straight from that table; D and trimming were deduced from the DNA. The data contain approximately 200,000 clones, around 88% of them singletons. V was clipped by 8 bases and J by 2 bases; unmatched bases: 5. The CDR3 is 13 residues long. CDR1 and CDR2 (germline): MNHNY, SVGAGI (reference sequence). The entry originates in a study of blood T cell repertoires in COVID-19. Study overall: From T cells, B-cell-depleted T cells, or PBMCs came the material, which was cDNA or gDNA.

Specimen: peripheral blood. This receptor was identified in a woman aged 25 to 45 with acute or convalescent COVID-19. V usage is TRBV6-6 and J usage is TRBJ2-7, with TRBD1 identical over 8 bases. CDR3 DNA: TGTGCCAGCGCCCCAGGGGGCCCCTACGAGCAGTACTTC. It specifies CASAPGGPYEQYF.